The 18 T cell receptor beta chains below all came from one sample that was sequenced in a study of CD8 T cells in ankylosing spondylitis. MiXCR, run by TCRdb on the 5' RACE reads, gives a single entry per CDR3 protein. In the table there are fewer than 350,000 distinct CDR3 sequences, more than 9% of which are singletons. Sequencing was performed on blood, either unsorted or a sorted T cell fraction (not recorded which). All receptors come from a female donor with ankylosing spondylitis or in good health (not recorded which).

This clonotype was observed at least ten times. This chain joins TRBV20-1 and TRBJ2-3, with D unresolved. This CDR3 has 12 amino acids. Deletions cut 1 base from V and 6 bases from J, with 8 bases between. Germline values: CDR1 DFQATT, CDR2 SNEGSKA (reference sequence). The CDR3 region is CSARAGADTQYF. For the CDR3, the DNA is TGCAGTGCTAGAGCCGGAGCGGATACGCAGTATTTT.

This clonotype was seen at least ten times. This chain joins TRBV20-1 and TRBJ2-3; 8 nucleotides align to TRBD2. The germline gives CDR1 DFQATT, CDR2 SNEGSKA (reference sequence). V lost 6 bases and J lost 4; bases outside the gene matches: 12. The CDR3 is 15 amino acids. DNA for the CDR3: TGCAGTGCCCTTCGGGGGGGATTCCGAGCAGATACGCAGTATTTT. Protein: CSALRGGFRADTQYF.

This clonotype was seen a handful of times. This chain connects TRBV5-1 to TRBJ1-1; a weak D match, TRBD1 (6 bases). V was trimmed by 6 bases and J by 6 bases, leaving 21 bases between them. Germline CDR1 reads SGHRS; CDR2 reads YFSETQ. This CDR3 has 15 residues. The CDR3 bases are TGCGCCAGCAAAGTAGGGGGAGGGGGTAGGCCTGAAGCTTTCTTT. Its protein product is CASKVGGGGRPEAFF.

This sequence joins TRBV27 and TRBJ2-7, with D perhaps matching TRBD1 or TRBD2 (5 bases each). The CDR3 length is 16 residues. V lost 6 bases, J lost 0 bases, and 18 bases lay in between. Germline CDR1 is MNHEY and CDR2 is SMNVEV (reference sequence). In nucleotides, the CDR3 is TGTGCCAGCAGGCTCGCGTTTGGGGGACCCTCCTACGAGCAGTACTTC. Encoded protein: CASRLAFGGPSYEQYF.

The chain recombines TRBV24-1 with TRBJ2-1; D tentatively reads TRBD1 or TRBD2 (5 bases each). CDR1 is KGHDR, CDR2 SFDVKD, per germline. The CDR3 covers 15 residues. V was pared by 0 bases and J by 6 bases, with 11 bases between. CDR3 DNA sequence: TGTGCCACCAGTGATTTGCAGGGACGGTTCAATGAGCAGTTCTTC. Translation gives CATSDLQGRFNEQFF.

This clonotype was found many times. CDR3 region: CSARGVTSGGVDTQYF. The CDR3 region has the DNA TGCAGTGCTAGGGGAGTGACTAGCGGGGGGGTAGATACGCAGTATTTT. The rearrangement joins TRBV20-1 to TRBJ2-3; TRBD2 matches at 14 bases. The CDR3 loop spans 16 amino acids. Germline V gene lookup returns CDR1 DFQATT and CDR2 SNEGSKA (reference sequence). Trimming took 3 bases from V and 5 from J; bases not matched to a gene: 7.

This clonotype was recorded many times. V gene TRBV7-2 combines with J gene TRBJ1-4; D perhaps matches TRBD1 (5 bases). Germline lookup yields CDR1 SGHTA and CDR2 FQGNSA. Trimming shortened V by 5 bases and J by 7 bases, and 17 bases separated the two germline ends. The CDR3 totals 15 residues. CDR3 loop: CASSGQGSFTEKLFF. CDR3 sequence (DNA): TGTGCCAGCAGCGGGCAGGGTTCCTTCACTGAAAAACTGTTTTTT.

This clonotype was counted many times. DNA of the CDR3: TGTGCCACAGCTGAAGGGGTAAATCAGCCCCAGCATTTT. It translates to CATAEGVNQPQHF. The chain couples TRBV15 to TRBJ1-5, with a possible D match to TRBD1 (5 bases). The CDR3 is made up of 13 amino acids. The V end was cut by 9 bases, the J end by 4 bases, with 13 bases between. Germline-derived CDR1 and CDR2 are LNHNV and YYDKDF (reference sequence). Based on the CDR3 plus reference TRBV15 and TRBJ1-5, the full variable domain is DAMVIQNPRYQVTQFGKPVTLSCSQTLNHNVMYWYQQKSSQAPKLLFHYYDKDFNNEADTPDNFQSRRPNTSFCFLDIRSPGLGDTAMYLCATAEGVNQPQHFGDGTRLSIL.

The chain combines TRBV28 with TRBJ1-1, with a possible D match to TRBD1 (5 bases). The CDR3 is 15 amino acids. The V end was cut by 7 bases, the J end by 6 bases, with 21 bases between. Germline CDR1 and CDR2: MDHEN and SYDVKM. The CDR3: CASKKAGTRVAEAFF. For the CDR3, the DNA is TGTGCCAGCAAAAAAGCCGGGACCCGGGTTGCTGAAGCTTTCTTT.

This clonotype was recorded at least ten times. This sequence joins TRBV15 and TRBJ2-1; D unclear. The CDR3 extends over 14 amino acids. From germline, CDR1 is LNHNV and CDR2 YYDKDF (reference sequence). With 4 bases removed from V and 5 bases from J, the gap between germline ends came to 12 bases. This CDR3 reads CATSTAGRNNEQFF. The CDR3 DNA is TGTGCCACCAGCACCGCCGGCAGGAACAATGAGCAGTTCTTC. The full variable domain, its missing parts supplied by reference TRBV15 and TRBJ2-1, is DAMVIQNPRYQVTQFGKPVTLSCSQTLNHNVMYWYQQKSSQAPKLLFHYYDKDFNNEADTPDNFQSRRPNTSFCFLDIRSPGLGDTAMYLCATSTAGRNNEQFFGPGTRLTVL.

This clonotype occurred many times. J is TRBJ1-6 and V is TRBV7-2; D gene uncertain. The CDR3 loop spans 14 amino acids. V dropped 3 bases and J dropped 7 bases, with 10 bases sitting between them. Germline CDR1 reads SGHTA; CDR2 reads FQGNSA. Here the CDR3 reads CASSLGAWNSPLHF. The CDR3 DNA reads as TGTGCCAGCAGCTTGGGCGCTTGGAATTCACCCCTCCACTTT.

This clonotype was picked up many times. The genes are TRBV20-1 and TRBJ1-1; 7 bases align to TRBD1. The CDR3 loop spans 15 amino acids. CDR1 DFQATT and CDR2 SNEGSKA come from the germline V gene (reference sequence). Trimming cost V 3 bases and J 0 bases; bases outside gene matches: 7. The CDR3 sequence is CSASRPGGLNTEAFF. The CDR3 DNA is TGCAGTGCTAGCCGGCCAGGGGGTTTGAACACTGAAGCTTTCTTT.

The chain employs TRBV11-2 and TRBJ2-7; TRBD1 matches at 7 bases. The germline CDR1 and CDR2 sequences are SGHAT and FQNNGV. This CDR3 contains 14 residues. Unmatched junction bases numbered 3, after V lost 2 bases and J lost 2 bases. The CDR3 loop reads CASSLTQGTYEQYF. In nucleotides, the CDR3 is TGTGCCAGCAGCTTAACACAGGGGACCTACGAGCAGTACTTC.

This clonotype turned up a few times. The chain's CDR3 is CASSPWRGGRNEQFF. DNA for the CDR3: TGTGCCAGCTCACCATGGCGGGGGGGAAGGAATGAGCAGTTCTTC. The chain recombines TRBV18 with TRBJ2-1, with 9 positions matching TRBD2. This CDR3 comprises 15 residues. The trim removed 2 bases at V and 7 bases at J, leaving 6 bases unmatched. Germline V gives CDR1 KGHSH, CDR2 LQKENI.

At least ten counts were recorded for this clonotype. The chain carries TRBV5-4 and TRBJ2-5; D possibly matches TRBD1 or TRBD2 (6 bases each). The ends were cut back, 5 bases at V and 4 bases at J, with 15 bases in the middle. Germline CDR1 SGHNT, CDR2 YYREEE (reference sequence). CDR3 length equals 14 residues. CDR3 sequence reads: CASSSLGGIETQYF. Written as DNA, the CDR3 is TGTGCCAGCAGTTCTTTGGGGGGCATAGAGACCCAGTACTTC.

This clonotype showed up many times. The CDR3 here is CASSFGRQKSYEQYF. CDR3 DNA: TGTGCCAGCAGCTTCGGTCGACAGAAATCCTACGAGCAGTACTTC. The chain joins TRBV5-5 to TRBJ2-7; weak D call: TRBD1 (5 bases). CDR1 and CDR2 (germline): SGHKS, YYEKEE (reference sequence). The CDR3 has 15 residues. Trimming took 2 bases from V and 1 from J, leaving 13 bases between them.

This clonotype has at least ten counts. The rearrangement links TRBV29-1 to TRBJ1-2; D perhaps matches TRBD1 (6 bases). The V gene lost 0 bases and the J gene lost 4 bases, with 18 bases spanning the gap. Per germline, CDR1 SQVTM and CDR2 ANQGSEA. This CDR3 spans 16 amino acids. CDR3 bases: TGCAGCGTTGAAGAGTTCGGGGTCGGGGGCGGCTATGGCTACACCTTC. This sequence encodes CSVEEFGVGGGYGYTF.

The rearrangement uses TRBV29-1 and TRBJ2-5; the match to TRBD1 covers 10 bases. Germline V gene data show CDR1 as SQVTM and CDR2 as ANQGSEA. The CDR3 runs to 15 residues. The V segment lost 3 bases and the J segment 5 bases; nucleotides outside the gene matches: 9. The CDR3 loop is CSVEADRGRAETQYF. The CDR3 coding sequence is TGCAGCGTTGAGGCTGACAGGGGGCGCGCGGAGACCCAGTACTTC.